This T cell receptor (beta chain) appears in the sequencing data of a study of T-cell reconstitution after alpha-beta-depleted transplantation in children. The germline V gene has CDR1 MGHDK and CDR2 SYGVNS. Deletions cut 6 bases from V and 0 bases from J, with 9 bases between. The CDR3 is made up of 14 amino acids. Unique molecular identifiers were incorporated during preparation of the TCRbeta library. TCRdb reprocessed the PCR reads with MiXCR, giving one entry per CDR3 protein. Among about 420,000 distinct CDR3 sequences listed, roughly a tenth were seen once. This material consisted of PBMCs from the stem cell graft donor, taken from the stem cell graft. The chain employs TRBV25-1 and TRBJ2-1, with unresolved D. The sequence derives from a human donor who donated a stem cell graft to a child with acute myeloid leukemia. The CDR3 nucleotides read TGTGCCAGCAGGCCACCAAACTCCTACAATGAGCAGTTCTTC. It encodes CASRPPNSYNEQFF.